This T cell receptor (beta chain) was recorded in a study of T-cell memory formation after mild COVID-19. This CDR3 region has 16 residues. V shed 5 bases and J shed 2 bases, with 17 bases lying between them. TCRdb reprocessed the 5' RACE reads with MiXCR, giving one entry per CDR3 protein. Of roughly 170,000 distinct CDR3 sequences detected, about 18% appear once; the ten largest clones hold 3.9%. Regarding this clonotype: The antigen remains unidentified.

Findings and limits, study-wide: For second-wave clones that peaked at day 37, SARS-CoV-2 specificity went unverified. Cross-reactive memory appears to have joined, as suggested by some responding clones showing up in pre-infection memory. Day 15 to 85 contracting clones showed balanced CD4/CD8; later expanders leaned CD4+. CM and EM subsets held most contracting CD4+ clones; EMRA held CD8+ ones.

This clonotype originated in a man younger than 35 who had mild COVID-19 (a few samples of this study predate the infection). Cell type and time point are not known. Sequencing input: PBMCs or a T cell subset sorted from them (not recorded which). V is TRBV12-3 or TRBV12-4 and J is TRBJ2-3; no reliable D call. The CDR3 loop reads CASSRSLAPITDTQYF. Written as DNA, the CDR3 is TGTGCCAGCAGTCGCAGTCTGGCACCAATCACAGATACGCAGTATTTT.